The source of this T cell receptor beta chain is a study of blood T cell repertoires in COVID-19. On the study more broadly: Material from acute and convalescent COVID-19 was sourced from the United States, Italy and Spain. Nucleic acid was either cDNA or gDNA, and it came from T cells, B-cell-depleted T cells, or PBMCs.

This CDR3 region has 16 residues. Trimming stripped 5 bases from V and 4 bases from J, with 19 bases between. Germline-derived CDR1 and CDR2 are MNHEY and SVGEGT. Authors' analysis steps: Estimates of nucleated cell counts were drawn from the amplification of reference gene primers. Profiling relied on immunoSEQ multiplex PCR, and the TCRdb table lists in-frame clones only, not all of them. The V and J calls and clone size were taken over from that table, and D and trimming were inferred from the DNA. This table has a few hundred thousand clones, 85% to 90% appearing once. The J gene is TRBJ2-3, the V gene TRBV6-2 or TRBV6-3; D is possibly TRBD2 (6 bases). Sequenced sample: peripheral blood. The clonotype was recovered from a man between 18 and 29 years old with active or convalescent COVID-19. The CDR3 reads CASSRDLFRESDTQYF. CDR3 nucleotides: TGTGCCAGCAGTCGAGACCTATTCCGGGAGTCAGATACGCAGTATTTT.